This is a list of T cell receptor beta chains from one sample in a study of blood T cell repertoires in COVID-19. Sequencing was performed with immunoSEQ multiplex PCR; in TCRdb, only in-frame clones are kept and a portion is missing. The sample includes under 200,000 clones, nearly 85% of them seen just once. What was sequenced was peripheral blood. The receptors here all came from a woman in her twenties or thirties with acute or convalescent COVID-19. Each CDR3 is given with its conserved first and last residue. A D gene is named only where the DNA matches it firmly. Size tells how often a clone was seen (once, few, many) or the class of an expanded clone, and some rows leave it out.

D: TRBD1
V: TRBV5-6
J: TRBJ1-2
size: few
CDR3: CASSLVPGQGDYGYTF
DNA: TGTGCCAGCAGCTTGGTACCGGGACAGGGGGACTATGGCTACACCTTC

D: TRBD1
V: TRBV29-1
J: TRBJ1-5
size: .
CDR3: CSVETGQGGNQPQHF
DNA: TGCAGCGTTGAAACGGGACAGGGGGGCAATCAGCCCCAGCATTTT

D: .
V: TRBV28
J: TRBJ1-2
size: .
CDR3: CATRPLWTASNYGYTF
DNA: TGTGCCACCAGACCTCTATGGACAGCTTCTAACTATGGCTACACCTTC

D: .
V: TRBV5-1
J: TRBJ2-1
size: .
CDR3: CASSPESVVLLFF
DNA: TGCGCCAGCAGCCCCGAAAGTGTGGTCCTACTGTTCTTC

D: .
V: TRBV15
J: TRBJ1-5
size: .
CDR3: CATSREVHNQPQHF
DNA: TGTGCCACCAGCAGGGAGGTTCACAATCAGCCCCAGCATTTT

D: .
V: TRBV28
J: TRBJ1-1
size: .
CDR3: CATTSLNTEAFF
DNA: TGTGCCACAACTTCACTGAACACTGAAGCTTTCTTT

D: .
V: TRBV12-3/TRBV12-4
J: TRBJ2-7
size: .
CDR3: CASSLARLGEQYF
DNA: TGTGCCAGCAGTTTAGCGCGGCTAGGCGAGCAGTACTTC

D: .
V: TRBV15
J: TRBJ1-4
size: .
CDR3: CATSSLGGLSNEKLFF
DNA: TGTGCCACCAGCAGCTTGGGGGGACTGTCTAATGAAAAACTGTTTTTT

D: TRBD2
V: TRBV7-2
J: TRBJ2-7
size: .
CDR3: CASSLVGVGGSLSYEQYF
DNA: TGTGCCAGCAGCTTAGTGGGAGTAGGCGGGAGCCTCTCCTACGAGCAGTACTTC

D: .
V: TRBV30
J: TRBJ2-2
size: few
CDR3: CASPPKLKNTGELFF
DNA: TGTGCCTCGCCACCAAAGCTAAAAAACACCGGGGAGCTGTTTTTT

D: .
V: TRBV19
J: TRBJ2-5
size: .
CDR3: CASRAGAEETQYF
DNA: TGTGCCAGTAGAGCAGGGGCTGAAGAGACCCAGTACTTC

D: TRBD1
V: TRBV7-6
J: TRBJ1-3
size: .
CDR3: CASSMGQSSGNTIYF
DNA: TGTGCCAGCAGCATGGGACAGAGCTCTGGAAACACCATATATTTT

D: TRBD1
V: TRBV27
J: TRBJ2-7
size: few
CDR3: CASSPHWDRVSYEQYF
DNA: TGTGCCAGCAGTCCCCATTGGGACAGGGTTTCCTACGAGCAGTACTTC

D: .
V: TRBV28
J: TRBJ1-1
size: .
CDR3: CASSLILAAAFF
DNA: TGTGCCAGCAGTTTAATTCTGGCCGCAGCTTTCTTT

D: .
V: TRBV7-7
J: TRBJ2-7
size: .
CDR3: CASSLGQGNYEQYF
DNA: TGTGCTAGCAGCTTGGGGCAGGGCAACTACGAGCAGTACTTC

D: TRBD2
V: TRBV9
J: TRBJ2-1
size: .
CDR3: CASSVDSSGGYNEQFF
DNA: TGTGCCAGCAGCGTAGATTCGAGCGGGGGGTACAATGAGCAGTTCTTC

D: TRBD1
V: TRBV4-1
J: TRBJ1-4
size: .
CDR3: CASSQPSGTGANEKLFF
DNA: TGCGCCAGCAGCCAACCGAGCGGGACAGGGGCTAATGAAAAACTGTTTTTT

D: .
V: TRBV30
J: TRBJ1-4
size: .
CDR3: CAWSARTGRGEKLFF
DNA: TGTGCCTGGAGTGCCCGAACAGGGAGAGGCGAAAAACTGTTTTTT

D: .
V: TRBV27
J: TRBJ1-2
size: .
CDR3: CASSLSYSYGYTF
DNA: TGTGCCAGCAGTTTATCGTACTCCTATGGCTACACCTTC

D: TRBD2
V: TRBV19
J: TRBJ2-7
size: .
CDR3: CASSITRGLAASYEQYF
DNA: TGTGCCAGTAGTATAACGCGGGGACTAGCGGCCTCCTACGAGCAGTACTTC

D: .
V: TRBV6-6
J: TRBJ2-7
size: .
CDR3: CASSPGNEQYF
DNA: TGTGCCAGCAGTCCGGGGAACGAGCAGTACTTC

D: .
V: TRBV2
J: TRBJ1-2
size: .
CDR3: CASIQGDGYTF
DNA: TGTGCCAGCATACAAGGAGATGGCTACACCTTC

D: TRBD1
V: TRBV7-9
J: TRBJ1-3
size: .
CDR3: CASSLRSRGRIRGNTIYF
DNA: TGTGCCAGCAGCCTACGGTCCAGGGGGCGAATTAGGGGAAACACCATATATTTT

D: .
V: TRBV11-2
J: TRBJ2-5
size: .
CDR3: CASSFNPGARQETQYF
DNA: TGTGCCAGCAGTTTTAACCCAGGGGCGAGACAAGAGACCCAGTACTTC

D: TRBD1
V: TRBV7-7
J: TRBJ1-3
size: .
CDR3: CASSLGTGFGNTIYF
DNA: TGTGCCAGCAGCTTGGGGACAGGGTTTGGAAACACCATATATTTT

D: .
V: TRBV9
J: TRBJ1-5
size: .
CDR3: CASSAAGDNQPQHF
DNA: TGTGCCAGCAGCGCCGCGGGGGACAATCAGCCCCAGCATTTT

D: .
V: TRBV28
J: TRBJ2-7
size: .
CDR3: CASSPGLDIYEQYF
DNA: TGTGCCAGCAGTCCGGGACTCGATATCTACGAGCAGTACTTC

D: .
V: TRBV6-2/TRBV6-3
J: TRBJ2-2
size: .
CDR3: CASSSLDRTVNTGELFF
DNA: TGTGCCAGCAGTTCCCTCGATAGGACAGTAAACACCGGGGAGCTGTTTTTT

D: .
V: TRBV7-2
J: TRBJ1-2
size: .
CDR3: CASSLRQGGGYTF
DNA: TGTGCCAGCAGCTTAAGGCAGGGCGGCGGCTACACCTTC

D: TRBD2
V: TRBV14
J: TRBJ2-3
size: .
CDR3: CASSQESGLGTDTQYF
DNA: TGTGCCAGCAGCCAAGAAAGCGGACTAGGCACAGATACGCAGTATTTT

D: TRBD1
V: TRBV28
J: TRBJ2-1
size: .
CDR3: CASSLWGTVNNEQFF
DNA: TGTGCCAGCAGTTTATGGGGGACAGTTAACAATGAGCAGTTCTTC

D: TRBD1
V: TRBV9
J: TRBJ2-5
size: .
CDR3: CASSVSIPGTGNLETQYF
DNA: TGTGCCAGCAGCGTATCTATCCCGGGGACAGGGAACTTGGAGACCCAGTACTTC

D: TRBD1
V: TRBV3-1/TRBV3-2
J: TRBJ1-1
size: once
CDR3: CASSHHRGMNTEAFF
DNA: TGTGCCAGCAGCCACCACAGGGGAATGAACACTGAAGCTTTCTTT

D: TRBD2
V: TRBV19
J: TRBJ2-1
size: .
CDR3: CASSSGLAGASGSNEQFF
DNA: TGTGCCAGTAGCTCGGGACTAGCGGGAGCTTCCGGCAGCAATGAGCAGTTCTTC

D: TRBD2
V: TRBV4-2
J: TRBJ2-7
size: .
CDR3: CASSPLLAGVYEQYF
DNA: TGTGCCAGCAGCCCGCTGCTAGCGGGAGTGTACGAGCAGTACTTC

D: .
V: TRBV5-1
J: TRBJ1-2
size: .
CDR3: CASSSAGERSGYTF
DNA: TGCGCCAGCAGCTCCGCTGGGGAGAGGTCTGGCTACACCTTC

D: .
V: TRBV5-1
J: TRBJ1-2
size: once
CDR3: CARRPGGGVGGYTF
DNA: TGCGCCCGCAGGCCGGGGGGTGGAGTAGGCGGCTACACCTTC

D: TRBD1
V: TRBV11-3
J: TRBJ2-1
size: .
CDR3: CASSLGGTGSYNEQFF
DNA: TGTGCCAGCAGCTTAGGAGGGACAGGATCCTACAATGAGCAGTTCTTC

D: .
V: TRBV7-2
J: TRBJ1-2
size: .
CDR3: CASSPTPRRTNYGYTF
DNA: TGTGCCAGCAGCCCCACCCCACGGAGGACTAACTATGGCTACACCTTC

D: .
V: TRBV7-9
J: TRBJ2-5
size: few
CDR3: CASSLVASPAQETQYF
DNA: TGTGCCAGCAGCTTAGTAGCTAGCCCGGCACAAGAGACCCAGTACTTC